The entry below describes one T cell receptor (beta chain). Its antigen remains unidentified. No base quality information exists; no much larger clone differs at one position. The data belong to a study of shared clonotypes between healthy human individuals (dated by TCRdb to 2020 to 2021). Broadly, across the study: A couple of women and three men aged 18 to 49 years were included in the cohort. For each donor, three plates each were used for CD4 naive and CD4 memory, two plates were used for CD8 naive, and one plate was used for CD8 memory. The study deeply sequenced blood TCR repertoires of several healthy adults to estimate repertoire size and the extent of clonotype sharing between individuals. To increase sequencing depth and limit assay-specific biases, different laboratories used diverse techniques to prepare libraries and sequence TCR repertoires. Leukapheresis yielded between about 0.85 and 10 billion PBMCs per donor.

Donors were healthy HIV-negative adults with no recently reported acute infections or vaccinations. Only Caucasian adults living in Nashville, Tennessee, USA were represented among the donors. CD4+ T cells were enriched through magnetic negative selection, after which naive cells were positively selected on CD45RA and the remaining negative fraction served as the memory subset. After blood collection by leukapheresis, PBMCs were isolated using Ficoll-Histopaque density gradient centrifugation and then cryopreserved in the vapor phase of liquid nitrogen. Purity and quantity of every magnetically sorted T cell population were checked by analytical flow cytometry. Genomic DNA was isolated from every sorted fraction and measured by UV absorbance on a Nanodrop 2000c. The CDR3 runs 13 residues from the cysteine to the phenylalanine. This entry keeps only the CDR3 DNA: 39 bases, framed from base 1. The junction shows trimming of 3 bases on V and 8 bases on J, plus 12 bases between the germline ends. CDR1 and CDR2 (LNHNV, YYDKDF) derive from the germline V gene (reference sequence).

Using the deep immunoSEQ assay, TCR CDR3 regions were amplified from genomic DNA by multiplex PCR. For each cell subset, the extracted genomic DNA was distributed evenly across all wells of several immunoSEQ 96-well plates, and each plate served as one replicate. For sorted subsets, each replicate PCR was loaded with around 220 ng genomic DNA, equivalent to about 30,000 T cell genomes. The purified libraries were quantified using a Qubit 3.0 fluorometer, sized with a Bioanalyzer 2100, and then quantified again using the KAPA Library Quantification kit. Each immunoSEQ 96-well plate was sequenced on its own single-read 150-cycle Illumina NextSeq 550 flow cell. The published analysis was carried out like this. The immunoSEQ output contained only junctional sequences without quality scores, so filtering could not match that applied to full-length reads. Sequences were annotated with PyIR, a Python wrapper for IgBLAST v1.9, and V/J genes and CDR3 were assigned using IMGT germline references. Reads were removed for weak V/J assignments (E-value above 1e-6), missing CDR3, stop codons, out-of-frame junctions, or ambiguous translated residues. V3J clonotypes were defined as sequences sharing an identical inferred V gene, J gene, and CDR3 amino acid sequence. The percentage overlap between two repertoires was calculated by dividing the number of shared unique clonotypes by the size of the smaller repertoire. RTK rarefaction, the Chao1 estimator, and Recon v2.1 estimates of unobserved clonotypes were used to assess repertoire richness. For all TCRbeta clonotypes obtained by the gDNA method from a few donors, generation probabilities were computed with OLGA. TCRdb provides this immuneACCESS table in a form limited to in-frame rearrangements. Some clones are lacking; in checked studies, under half of them reflect an unresolved V gene, and why the rest are absent is not known. Clone size and the V and J calls come from that table; the DNA yielded D and trimming. This sample has roughly 1,500,000 clones in its table, and around 98% of those were observed once. The ten biggest clones cover around 0.47% of the sample.

What the research found in general, with its limitations: Naive subsets generally had larger estimated clonotype richness than memory subsets did. Because the study included only a small number of donors, the genetic and exposure-history diversity represented was limited. Rarefaction of sorted-subset datasets indicated incomplete sequencing despite the large sequencing depth. Compared with non-shared clonotypes, clonotypes shared by all four sorted-subset donors had higher generation probabilities. When four donors were compared, the shared fraction of clonotypes was about 5.5% for naive CD4, approximately 3.5% for naive CD8, more than 2% for memory CD4, and 0.35% to 0.5% for memory CD8. Pairwise subsampling led to the expectation that sequencing depth would affect the degree of clonotype sharing among donors. Sampling was restricted to blood, and TCR repertoires in tissue are likely to differ from TCR repertoires in blood.

Material for sequencing was naive CD4+ T cells sorted from blood. The cell subset or site label corresponds to: CD45RA+ positively selected. The chain couples TRBV15 to TRBJ2-3; 5 matching bases give a weak D call of TRBD2. The clonotype comes from a man aged 25 to 40 in good health. The CDR3 amino acid sequence is: CATSRPGWGTQYF. The DNA is TGTGCCACCAGCAGGCCGGGGTGGGGTACGCAGTATTTT.